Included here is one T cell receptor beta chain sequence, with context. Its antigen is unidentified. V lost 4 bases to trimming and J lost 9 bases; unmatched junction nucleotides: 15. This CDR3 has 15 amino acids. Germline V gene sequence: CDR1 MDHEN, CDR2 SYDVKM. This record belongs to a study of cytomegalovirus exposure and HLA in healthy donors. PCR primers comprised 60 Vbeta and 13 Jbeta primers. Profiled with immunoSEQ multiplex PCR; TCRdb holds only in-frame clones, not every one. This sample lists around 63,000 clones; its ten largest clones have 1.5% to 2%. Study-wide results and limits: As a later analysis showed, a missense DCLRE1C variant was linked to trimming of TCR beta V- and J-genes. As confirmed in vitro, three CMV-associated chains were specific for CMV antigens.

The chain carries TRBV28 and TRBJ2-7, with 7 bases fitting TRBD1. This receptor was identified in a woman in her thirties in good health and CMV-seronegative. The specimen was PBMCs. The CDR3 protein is CASSSPGQALLVQYF. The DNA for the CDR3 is TGTGCCAGCAGTTCCCCAGGACAGGCTCTACTCGTGCAGTACTTC.